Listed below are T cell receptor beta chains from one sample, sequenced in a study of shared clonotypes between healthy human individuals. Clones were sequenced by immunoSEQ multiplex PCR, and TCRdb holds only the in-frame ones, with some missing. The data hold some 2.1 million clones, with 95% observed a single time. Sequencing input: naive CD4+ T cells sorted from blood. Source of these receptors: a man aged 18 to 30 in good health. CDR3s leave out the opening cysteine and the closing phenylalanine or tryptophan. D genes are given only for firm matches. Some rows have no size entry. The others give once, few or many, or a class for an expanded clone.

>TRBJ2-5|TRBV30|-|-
AWRGPVRSGAQY
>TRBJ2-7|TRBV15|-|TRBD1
ATSRDRDRATYEQY
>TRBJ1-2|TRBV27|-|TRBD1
ASSLSRSRTGSDYGYT
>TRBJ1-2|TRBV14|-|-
ASSPKMRGARDYGYT
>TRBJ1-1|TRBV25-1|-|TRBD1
ASSETGGNTEAF
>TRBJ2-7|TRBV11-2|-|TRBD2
ASSARRSGGFIYEQY
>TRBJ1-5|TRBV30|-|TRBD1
AWREDRVGNQPQH
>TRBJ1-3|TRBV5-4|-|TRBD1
ASSKQGSSGNTIY
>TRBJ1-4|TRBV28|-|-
ASSPYRTAANEKLF
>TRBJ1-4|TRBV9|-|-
ASSVDSATNEKLF
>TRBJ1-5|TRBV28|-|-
ASSLESPQPQH
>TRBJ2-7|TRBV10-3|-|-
AIRDTLTYEQY
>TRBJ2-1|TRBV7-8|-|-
ASRSQGPFNEQF
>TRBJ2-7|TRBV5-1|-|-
ASSLESGGSVAEQY
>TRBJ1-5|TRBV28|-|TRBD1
ASSRGRFGNQPQH
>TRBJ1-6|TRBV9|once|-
ASSPVSGTESPLH
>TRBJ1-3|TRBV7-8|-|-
ASSLYQGNTIY
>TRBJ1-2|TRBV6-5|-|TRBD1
ASSSDRAGYGYT
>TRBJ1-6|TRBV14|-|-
ASSQTRHSPLH
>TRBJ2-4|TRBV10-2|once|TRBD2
ASSLAGEGNIQY
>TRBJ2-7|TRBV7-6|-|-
ASSAGTRTYEQY
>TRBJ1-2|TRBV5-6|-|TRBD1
ASSTRDRKPPGYT
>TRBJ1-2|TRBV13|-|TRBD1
ASSSGQGMGYT
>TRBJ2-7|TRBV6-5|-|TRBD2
ASSRGGHSSYEQY
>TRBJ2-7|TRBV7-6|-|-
ASSFVLYEQY
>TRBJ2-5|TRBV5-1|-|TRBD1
ASSLNTGTGARETQY
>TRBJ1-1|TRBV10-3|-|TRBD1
AIFDRENTEAF
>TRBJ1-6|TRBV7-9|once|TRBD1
ASSLQQGTPLH
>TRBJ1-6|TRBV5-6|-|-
ASSLAPGQGYNSPLH
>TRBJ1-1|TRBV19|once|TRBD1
ASSIGDRGIKSDTEAF
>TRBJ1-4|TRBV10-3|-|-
AIRGQGPTNEKLF
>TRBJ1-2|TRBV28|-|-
ASSLGSNYGYT
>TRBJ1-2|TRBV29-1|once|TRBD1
SVQGTGSGYT
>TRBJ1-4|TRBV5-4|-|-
ASSLEVSGGKLF
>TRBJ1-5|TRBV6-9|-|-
ASSYSQGSGNQPQH
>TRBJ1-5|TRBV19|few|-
ASSIVQGSNQPQH
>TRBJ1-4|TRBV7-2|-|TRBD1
ASSLVQGAAPKLF
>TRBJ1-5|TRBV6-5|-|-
ASNRGGMSNQPQH
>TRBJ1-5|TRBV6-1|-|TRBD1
ASSEKGQGVNQPQH
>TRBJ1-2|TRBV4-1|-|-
ASSQERITNYGYT
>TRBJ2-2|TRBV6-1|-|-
ASSRPINGELF
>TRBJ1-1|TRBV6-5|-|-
ASSRDERNTEAF
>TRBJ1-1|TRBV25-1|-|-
ASSGWGTEAF
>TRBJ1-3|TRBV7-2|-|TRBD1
ASSSRTGSGNTIY
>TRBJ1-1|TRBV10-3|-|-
AISEAGNTEAF
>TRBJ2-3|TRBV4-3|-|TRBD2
ASSLGTSGSPDTQY
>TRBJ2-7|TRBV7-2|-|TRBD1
ASSLGQGQPYEQY
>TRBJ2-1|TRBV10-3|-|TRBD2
AISELAGGPSNEQF
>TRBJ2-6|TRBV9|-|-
ASSVQDSGANVLT
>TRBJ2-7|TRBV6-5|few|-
ASSYLYEQY
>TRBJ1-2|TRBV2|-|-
ASSRQMKYT
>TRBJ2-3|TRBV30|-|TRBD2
AWSVRLAGDTQY
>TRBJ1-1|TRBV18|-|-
ASRMADVLNTEAF
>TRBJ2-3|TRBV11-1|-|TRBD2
ASSLSVRSGSGTDTQY
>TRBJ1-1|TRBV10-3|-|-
AIKATGNTEAF
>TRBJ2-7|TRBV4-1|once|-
ASSQVGGTYEQY
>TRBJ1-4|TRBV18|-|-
ASSPPGRGLEKLF
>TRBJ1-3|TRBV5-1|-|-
ASSPSGPSLGTIY
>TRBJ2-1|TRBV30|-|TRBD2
AHGLVLNTEQF
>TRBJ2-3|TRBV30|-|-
AWSLTDTQY